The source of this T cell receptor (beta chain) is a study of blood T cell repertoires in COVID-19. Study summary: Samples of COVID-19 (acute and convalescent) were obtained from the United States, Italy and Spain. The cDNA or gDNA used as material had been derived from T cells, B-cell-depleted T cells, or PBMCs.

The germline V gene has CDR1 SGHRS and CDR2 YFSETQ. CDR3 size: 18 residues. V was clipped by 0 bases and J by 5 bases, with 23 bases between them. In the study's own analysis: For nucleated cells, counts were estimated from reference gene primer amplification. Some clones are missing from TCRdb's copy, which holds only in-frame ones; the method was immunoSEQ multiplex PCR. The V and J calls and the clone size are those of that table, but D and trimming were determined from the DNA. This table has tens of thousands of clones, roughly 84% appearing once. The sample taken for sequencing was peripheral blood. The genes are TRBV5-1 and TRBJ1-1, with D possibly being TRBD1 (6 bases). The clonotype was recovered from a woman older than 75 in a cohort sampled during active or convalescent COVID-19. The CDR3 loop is CASSLAGVGQPFQTEAFF. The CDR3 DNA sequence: TGCGCCAGCAGCTTGGCAGGGGTCGGACAGCCCTTTCAAACTGAAGCTTTCTTT.